Each of the 9 T cell receptor beta chains below was sequenced from the same sample in a study of identical twins. TCRdb re-called the 5' RACE reads through MiXCR, storing one row per CDR3 protein. The sample records 1.5 million to 2 million distinct CDR3 sequences, around 33% being singletons. The sequenced sample was cord blood. The receptors stem from a newborn girl in good health.

This clonotype has only one observation. The chain couples TRBV6-5 to TRBJ2-1; 7 bases line up with TRBD1. Per the germline V gene, CDR1 is MNHEY and CDR2 is SVGAGI. CDR3 length: 13 amino acids. V gave up 6 bases and J gave up 10 bases; unmatched junction bases: 9. The CDR3 here is CASRRQGNYEQFF. CDR3 nucleotide sequence: TGTGCCAGCAGACGACAGGGAAACTACGAGCAGTTCTTC.

This clonotype came up a few times. The chain uses TRBV28 and TRBJ1-2, with D perhaps TRBD1 (5 bases). The CDR3 totals 12 residues. In germline, CDR1 is MDHEN, CDR2 SYDVKM. Deletions cut 8 bases from V and 1 base from J, with 8 bases between. CDR3 in amino acids: CASLDSNYGYTF. In DNA form, the CDR3 reads TGTGCCAGCCTCGACAGTAACTATGGCTACACCTTC.

The chain links TRBV7-9 to TRBJ2-1; D call uncertain. The DNA matches TRBJ2-7 better at its end, which makes the J call doubtful. The germline gives CDR1 SEHNR, CDR2 FQNEAQ (reference sequence). The CDR3 spans 12 residues. The CDR3 loop is CASVTIYNEQYF. DNA for the CDR3: TGTGCCAGCGTCACCATCTACAATGAGCAGTACTTC.

This clonotype has at least ten counts. The chain has TRBV28 and TRBJ2-7; no reliable D call. The V end lost 7 bases, the J end lost 2 bases, and 9 bases lay between the germline ends. Germline V gives CDR1 MDHEN, CDR2 SYDVKM. The CDR3 length is 12 residues. In DNA form, the CDR3 reads TGTGCCAGCACCAAGGACCCCTACGAGCAGTACTTC. Its translation: CASTKDPYEQYF.

V usage is TRBV27 and J usage is TRBJ1-6, with 11 bases lining up with TRBD1. Losses at the gene ends were 6 bases for V and 0 bases for J; bases not matched to a gene: 7. Germline-derived CDR1 and CDR2 are MNHEY and SMNVEV (reference sequence). The CDR3 has 18 amino acids. As DNA, the CDR3 is TGTGCCAGCAGGCGGACAGGGGGCTTCAGCTCCTATAATTCACCCCTCCACTTT. Encoded protein: CASRRTGGFSSYNSPLHF.

CDR3 DNA sequence: TGTGCCAGCAGTTTAGCCCGACAGGGACAAGAGACCCAGTACTTC. This gives the protein CASSLARQGQETQYF. The V gene is TRBV12-3 or TRBV12-4, the J gene TRBJ2-5; 7 nucleotides match TRBD1. There are 15 residues in the CDR3. After removal of 0 bases from V and 2 bases from J, the junction contained 3 bases not matched to a gene.

In this sample, this clonotype turned up many times. CDR3 DNA sequence: TGTGCCACCAGTGAGGTTACAGGGGCCATTCAGTACTTC. Translating it yields CATSEVTGAIQYF. This chain links TRBV24-1 with TRBJ2-4; 7 bases are a match to TRBD1. This CDR3 is 13 amino acids long. Germline assignment: CDR1 KGHDR and CDR2 SFDVKD. The J segment lost 9 bases and the V segment lost 4 bases, leaving 5 bases of the junction unmatched.

This clonotype has only a few counts. The gene calls are TRBV2 and TRBJ2-3; D gene uncertain. V was clipped by 7 bases and J by 3 bases, with 5 bases between them. CDR1 and CDR2 from the germline V gene are SNHLY and FYNNEI. This CDR3 is built from 11 residues. In DNA form, the CDR3 reads TGTGCCAGCAAAAAAACAGATACGCAGTATTTT. Protein: CASKKTDTQYF.

The chain has TRBV5-1 and TRBJ2-1, with 7 bases aligning to TRBD2. V was clipped by 0 bases and J by 9 bases; unmatched bases: 3. The CDR3 spans 13 residues. The germline V gene has CDR1 SGHRS and CDR2 YFSETQ. CDR3 protein: CASSLETSTEQFF. The CDR3 DNA reads as TGCGCCAGCAGCTTGGAGACTAGCACTGAGCAGTTCTTC.